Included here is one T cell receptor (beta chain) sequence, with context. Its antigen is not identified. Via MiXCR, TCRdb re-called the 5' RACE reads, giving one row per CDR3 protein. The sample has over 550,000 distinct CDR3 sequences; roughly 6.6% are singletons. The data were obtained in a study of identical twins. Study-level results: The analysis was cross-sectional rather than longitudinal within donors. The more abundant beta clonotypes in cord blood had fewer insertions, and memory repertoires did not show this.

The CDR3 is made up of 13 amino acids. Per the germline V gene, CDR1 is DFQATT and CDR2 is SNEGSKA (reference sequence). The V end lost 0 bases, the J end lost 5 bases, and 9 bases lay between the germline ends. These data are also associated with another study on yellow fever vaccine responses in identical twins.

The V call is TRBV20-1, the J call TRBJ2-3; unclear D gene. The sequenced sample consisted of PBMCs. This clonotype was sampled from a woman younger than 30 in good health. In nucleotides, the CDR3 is TGCAGTGCTAGAGATATTCCCGGAGATACGCAGTATTTT. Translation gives CSARDIPGDTQYF.